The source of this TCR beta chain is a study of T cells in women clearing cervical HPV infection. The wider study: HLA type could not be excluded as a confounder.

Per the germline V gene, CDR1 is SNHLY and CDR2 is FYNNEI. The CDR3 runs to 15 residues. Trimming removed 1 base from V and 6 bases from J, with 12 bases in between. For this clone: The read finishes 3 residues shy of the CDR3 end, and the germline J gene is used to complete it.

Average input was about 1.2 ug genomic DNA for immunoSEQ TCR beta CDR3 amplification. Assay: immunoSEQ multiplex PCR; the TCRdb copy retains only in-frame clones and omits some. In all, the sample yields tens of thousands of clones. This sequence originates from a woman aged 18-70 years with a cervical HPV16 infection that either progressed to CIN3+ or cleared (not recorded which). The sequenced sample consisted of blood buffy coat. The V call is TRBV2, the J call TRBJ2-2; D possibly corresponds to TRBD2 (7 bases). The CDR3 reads CASSEVWGGAGELFF. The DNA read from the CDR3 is TGTGCCAGCAGTGAAGTGTGGGGGGGCGCCGGGGAG.